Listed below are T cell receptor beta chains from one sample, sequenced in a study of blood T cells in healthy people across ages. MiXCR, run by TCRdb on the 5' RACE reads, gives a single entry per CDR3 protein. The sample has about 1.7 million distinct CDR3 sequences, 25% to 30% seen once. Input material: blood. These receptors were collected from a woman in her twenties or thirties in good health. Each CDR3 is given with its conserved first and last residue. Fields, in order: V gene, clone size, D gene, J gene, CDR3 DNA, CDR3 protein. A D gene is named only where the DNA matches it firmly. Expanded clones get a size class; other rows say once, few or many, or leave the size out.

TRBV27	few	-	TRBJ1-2	TGTGCCAGCAGACCGGGACGGGAGTTAGGCTACACCTTC	CASRPGRELGYTF
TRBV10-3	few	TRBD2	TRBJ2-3	TGTGCCATCAGTGATTCTAGCGGGACTTACACAGATACGCAGTATTTT	CAISDSSGTYTDTQYF
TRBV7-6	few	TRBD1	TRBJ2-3	TGTGCCAGCAGCTTGTTGGCAGGACAGGGATCCGATACGCAGTATTTT	CASSLLAGQGSDTQYF
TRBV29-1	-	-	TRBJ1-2	TGCAGCGCATATCAGAGAAAAAATGGCCACACCTTC	CSAYQRKNGHTF
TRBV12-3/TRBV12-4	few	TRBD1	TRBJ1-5	TGTGCCAGCAGTTTTGGACAGGGGAAGGGACAGCCCCAGCATTTT	CASSFGQGKGQPQHF
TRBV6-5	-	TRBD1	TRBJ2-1	TGTGCCAGCAGCCGGGACAGTACCTACGAGCAGTTCTTC	CASSRDSTYEQFF
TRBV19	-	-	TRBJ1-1	TGTGCCAGTAGTATGCAATGGACAGCGAGGACTGAAGCTTTCTTT	CASSMQWTARTEAFF
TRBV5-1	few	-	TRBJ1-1	TGCGCCAGCAGCTCCCGGACCTCTGGGGCTGAAGCTTTCTTT	CASSSRTSGAEAFF
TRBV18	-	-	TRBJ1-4	TGTGCCAGCTCACCAAACGGCCAGGGGATTGAAAACCTGTTTTTT	CASSPNGQGIENLFF
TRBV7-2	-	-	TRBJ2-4	TGTGCCAGCAGCTTTTTAGGCATTCAGTACTTC	CASSFLGIQYF
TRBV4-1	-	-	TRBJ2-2	TGCGCCAGCAGCCAAGATCATTGGGGGGCCGGGGAGCTGTTTTTT	CASSQDHWGAGELFF
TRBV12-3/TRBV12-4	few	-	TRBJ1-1	TGTGCCAGCAGTTTAGCGCTCGGGGAAGCCACTGAAGCTTTCTTT	CASSLALGEATEAFF
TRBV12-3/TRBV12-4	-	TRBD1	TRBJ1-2	TGTGCCGGCAGTCCTCCGGGACAGGGATATGGCTACACCTTC	CAGSPPGQGYGYTF
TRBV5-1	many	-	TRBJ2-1	TGCGCCAGCAGCTTCGGTGCAGGTACCATAGAGCAGTTCTTC	CASSFGAGTIEQFF
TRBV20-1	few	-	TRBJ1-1	TGCAGTGCTAAGGGTTCCTTGGTGAACACTGAAGCTTTCTTT	CSAKGSLVNTEAFF
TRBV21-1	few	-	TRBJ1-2	TGTGCCAGCAGCAATCCCGTCCCCTATGGCTACACCTTC	CASSNPVPYGYTF
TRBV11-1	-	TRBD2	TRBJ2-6	TGTGCCAGCGGCAGCGGGGCCCCCAATGGGGCCAACGTCCTGACTTTC	CASGSGAPNGANVLTF
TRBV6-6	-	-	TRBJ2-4	TGTGCCAGCAGGACCGACAGGGACTACGAGCGGTACTTC	CASRTDRDYERYF
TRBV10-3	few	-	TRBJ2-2	TGTGCCATCAGTGAATCACCGGACGGGGAGCTGTTTTTT	CAISESPDGELFF
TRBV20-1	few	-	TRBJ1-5	TGCAGTGCCCTACTTACAGGGAACAATCAGCCCCAGCATTTT	CSALLTGNNQPQHF
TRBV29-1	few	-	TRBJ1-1	TGCAGCGTTGAAGATTGGGCTTTGAACACTGAAGCTTTCTTT	CSVEDWALNTEAFF
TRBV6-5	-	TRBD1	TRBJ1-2	TGTGCCAGCAGTTACCCAAGACAGGGCCAACAGATAGATGGCTACACCTTC	CASSYPRQGQQIDGYTF
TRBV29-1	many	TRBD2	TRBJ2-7	TGCAGCGTGCGGACTAGCGGGAGGGTCTACGAGCAGTACTTC	CSVRTSGRVYEQYF
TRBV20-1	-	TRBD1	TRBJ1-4	TGCAGTGCCCTAATACAGGGGGCTTGGGACGAAAAACTGTTTTTT	CSALIQGAWDEKLFF
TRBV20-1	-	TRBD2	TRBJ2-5	TGCAGTGCTTATAGCGGGCCACAAGAGACCCGGTACTTC	CSAYSGPQETRYF
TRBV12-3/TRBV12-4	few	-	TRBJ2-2	TGTGCCAGCAGTTTTCGCCCCGGGGAGCTGTTTTTT	CASSFRPGELFF
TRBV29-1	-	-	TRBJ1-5	TGCAGCGTAAGGACGGGACTCAATCAGCCCCAGCATTTT	CSVRTGLNQPQHF
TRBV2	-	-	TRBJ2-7	TGTGCCAGCAGTGAATGGGGTGGGAACGAGCAGTACTTC	CASSEWGGNEQYF
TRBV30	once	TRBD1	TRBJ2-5	TGTGCCTGGGACTCGGGACAGGGTGGGGAGACCCAGTACTTC	CAWDSGQGGETQYF
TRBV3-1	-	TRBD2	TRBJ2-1	TGTGCCAGCAGCCAACAGACTAGCGCCTTCTACAATGAGCAGTTCTTC	CASSQQTSAFYNEQFF
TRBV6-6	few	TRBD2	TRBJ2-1	TGTGCCAGTACGCGTAGCGGGGTGGAGACCCAGTTCTTC	CASTRSGVETQFF
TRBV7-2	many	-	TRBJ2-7	TGTGCCAGCAGCTTAGAAGGGGCGGTTACCTTCAGGGAGCAGTACTTC	CASSLEGAVTFREQYF
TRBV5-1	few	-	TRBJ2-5	TGCGCCAGCAGCTTGGCGTTGGTGGGCCAAGAGACCCAGTACTTC	CASSLALVGQETQYF
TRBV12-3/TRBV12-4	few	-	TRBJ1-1	TGTGCCAGCAGTTTAAGGAGAGAGACGAACACTGAAGCTTTCTTT	CASSLRRETNTEAFF
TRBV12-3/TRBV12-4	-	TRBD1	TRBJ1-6	TGTGCCAGCAGCGGGACAGGGACTTTCCTCCACCACTTT	CASSGTGTFLHHF
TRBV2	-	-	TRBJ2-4	TGTGCCAGCAGCCCTCCAGCAACTCTAGCCAAAAACATTCAGTACTTC	CASSPPATLAKNIQYF
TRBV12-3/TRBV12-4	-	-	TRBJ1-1	TGTGCCAGCACCAAAAGGACAGAGAACACTGAAGCTTTCTTT	CASTKRTENTEAFF
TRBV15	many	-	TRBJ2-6	TGTGCCACCAGCAGAGATCCATTAGTACCGACGATCTCTGGGGCCAACGTCCTGACTTTC	CATSRDPLVPTISGANVLTF
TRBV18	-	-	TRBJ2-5	TGTGCCAGCTCGGCCGGGGGCTCTAAAGAGACCCAGTACTTC	CASSAGGSKETQYF
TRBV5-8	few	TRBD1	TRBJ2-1	TGTGCCAGCAGCTTGGTAGGGACAGGGGGACAAGAGCAGTTCTTC	CASSLVGTGGQEQFF
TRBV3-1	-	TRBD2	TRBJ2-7	TGTGCCAGCAGCCAAGCCCAGACTAGCGGGGCCTACGAGCAGTACTTC	CASSQAQTSGAYEQYF
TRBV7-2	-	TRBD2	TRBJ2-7	TGTGCCAGCAGCTTAGCGACTAGCGGATACTACGAGCAGTACTTC	CASSLATSGYYEQYF
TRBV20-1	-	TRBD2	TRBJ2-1	TGCAGTGCGGCAATAGCGGGAGGGGCCTCCTACAATGAGCAGTTCTTC	CSAAIAGGASYNEQFF
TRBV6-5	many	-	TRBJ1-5	TGTACCTCACAGAGCCCTAATCAGCCCCAGCATTTT	CTSQSPNQPQHF
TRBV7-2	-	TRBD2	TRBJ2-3	TGTGCCAGCAGCTTAGTTTTGAGGTGGAAGCGGGAGAGGGGCGAAGATACGCAGTATTTT	CASSLVLRWKRERGEDTQYF
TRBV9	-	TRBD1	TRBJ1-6	TGTGCCAGCAGCGTAACTGACAGGGGAGGGTCACCCCTCCACTTT	CASSVTDRGGSPLHF
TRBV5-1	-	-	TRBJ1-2	TGCGCCAGCAGCTTGGATATGGGACGGCGGGCCTATGGCTACACCTTC	CASSLDMGRRAYGYTF
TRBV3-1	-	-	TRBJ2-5	TGTGCCAGCAGCCAGGGTTATGCGGGGAGTTACAATGAGCAGTACTTC	CASSQGYAGSYNEQYF
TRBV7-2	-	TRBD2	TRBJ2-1	TGTGCCGGCAGCTTAGCGGCTAGCGGGAGCTCCTACAATGAGCAGTTCTTC	CAGSLAASGSSYNEQFF
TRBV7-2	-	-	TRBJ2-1	TGTGCCAGCAGCTTAGATCCAGTACCCAATGAGCAGTTCTTC	CASSLDPVPNEQFF